What follows is one T cell receptor (beta chain) and its context. The sample belongs to a study of cytomegalovirus exposure and HLA in healthy donors. Amplification used 60 Vbeta primers and 13 Jbeta primers. Libraries were prepared by immunoSEQ multiplex PCR; TCRdb keeps only in-frame clonotypes and omits some of them. The repertoire includes fewer than 140,000 clones, around 80% of them detected once, and under 7.5% sits in the top ten. The TCR was taken from a woman aged 50 to 60 in good health and CMV-seropositive. The specimen sequenced was PBMCs.

CDR3 in DNA: TGTGCCAGCAGTGAAGAAGCGGGGGGGCCAGAGACCCAGTACTTC. Its protein is CASSEEAGGPETQYF. V usage is TRBV6-1 and J usage is TRBJ2-5, with TRBD2 identical over 10 bases. With 1 base clipped from V and 4 bases from J, the junction kept 3 bases outside the gene matches. Germline V gene sequence: CDR1 MNHNS, CDR2 SASEGT. This CDR3 contains 15 residues.